This TCR beta chain appears in the sequencing data of a study of identical twins. Findings and limits, study-wide: It was cross-sectional statistical analysis, not following the same donors, that the conclusions relied on. Carriage of fewer insertions was seen in abundant cord blood beta clonotypes, whereas memory repertoires showed none.

There are many counts of this clonotype. Its target is not known. With template switching, a universal primer site was added, and the cDNA carried unique molecular identifiers. From the 5' RACE reads, TCRdb called clonotypes with MiXCR, one entry per CDR3 protein. Seen here are approximately 690,000 distinct CDR3 sequences, approximately 6.1% observed once, and the top ten hold about 1.8%. The clonotype comes from a young man in good health. Material for sequencing was naive T cells sorted from blood.

The chain's CDR3 is CASSEFKSGQSPYNEQFF. The CDR3 DNA reads TGTGCCAGCAGTGAATTCAAATCGGGACAGTCTCCCTACAATGAGCAGTTCTTC. The rearrangement joins TRBV25-1 to TRBJ2-1, with 7 bases that match TRBD1. Germline V gives CDR1 MGHDK, CDR2 SYGVNS. The CDR3 covers 18 residues. V shed 1 base, J shed 2 bases, and the junction held 11 bases outside the gene matches.